This T cell receptor beta chain appears in the sequencing data of a study of shared clonotypes between healthy human individuals. Overall study: Donor ages ranged 18 to 49 years: a couple of women, three men.

The study separated CD4+ cells into CD45RA+ naive and CD45RA-negative memory subsets. The CDR3 is made up of 16 amino acids. Trimming stripped 4 bases from V and 6 bases from J, with 16 bases between. CDR1 MNHNS and CDR2 SASEGT come from the germline V gene. Assay execution took place at the deep level. Genomic DNA of every subset was divided equally among multiple immunoSEQ plates. TCRdb's table, derived via immunoSEQ multiplex PCR, lists solely in-frame clones and lacks some. The sample carries about 2 million clones, approximately 95% recorded once. V and J are TRBV6-1 and TRBJ1-6; D possibly corresponds to TRBD1 (5 bases). The specimen was naive CD4+ T cells sorted from blood. The subset denotes: CD45RA+ positively selected. The sequence derives from a man aged 18 to 30 in good health. The CDR3 loop reads CASSVLGGAGNSPLHF. CDR3 DNA sequence: TGTGCCAGCAGTGTCTTAGGAGGGGCGGGTAATTCACCCCTCCACTTT.